The 7 T cell receptor beta chains in this list originate from one sample, sequenced in a study of blood T cells in healthy people across ages. With a J-beta primer mix and a sample-barcoded 5' primer, a second PCR ran 7 to 11 cycles. TCRdb called the 5' RACE reads again in MiXCR, with one record for every CDR3 protein. The sample contains 700,000 to 900,000 distinct CDR3 sequences, about 53% of which appear only once. Source material: blood. The origin of the receptors is an elderly man in good health.

In its sample, this clonotype was seen a few times. V gene TRBV6-6 combines with J gene TRBJ2-7; D may be TRBD1 or TRBD2 (6 bases each). The CDR3 is made up of 16 amino acids. Germline CDR1 is MNHNY and CDR2 is SVGAGI (reference sequence). The ends were cut back, 0 bases at V and 6 bases at J, with 18 bases in the middle. This chain's CDR3 is CASSYSKGGGPSEQYF. The DNA of the CDR3 is TGTGCCAGCAGTTACTCGAAGGGGGGAGGCCCCAGCGAGCAGTACTTC.

Only a few counts were recorded for this clonotype. V and J are TRBV20-1 and TRBJ2-5; the match to TRBD2 covers 9 bases. CDR1 and CDR2 (germline): DFQATT, SNEGSKA (reference sequence). There are 16 residues in the CDR3. V shed 0 bases and J 1 base; nucleotides not matched to a gene: 6. The CDR3 coding sequence is TGCAGTGCTAGAGACCCGACTAGCGGCGCCCAAGAGACCCAGTACTTC. Protein: CSARDPTSGAQETQYF.

This chain joins TRBV5-1 and TRBJ2-5; D is undetermined. The closer fit of TRBJ2-7 to the DNA end suggests the J call may be wrong. This CDR3 contains 15 residues. The V gene's germline CDR1 is SGHRS and CDR2 YFSETQ. CDR3: CASSPVGSARYEQYF. In DNA form, the CDR3 reads TGCGCCAGCAGCCCCGTGGGCAGCGCACGCTACGAGCAGTACTTC.

As for this clonotype: This may be a read error: a much more frequent sequence differs by one nucleotide. The V and J genes are TRBV9 and TRBJ2-1; 9 positions agree with TRBD2. With V trimmed by 0 bases and J by 5 bases, 9 bases remained unmatched. CDR3 length: 17 amino acids. Germline loops: CDR1 SGDLS, CDR2 YYNGEE. CDR3 residues: CASSVGFASGDNNEQFF. The CDR3 DNA sequence: TGTGCCAGCAGCGTAGGTTTTGCTAGCGGGGATAACAATGAGCAGTTCTTC.

The CDR3 bases are TGTGCCAGCACCAAGGCGAGGGAGGGCCACGAGCAGTACTTC. Translation: CASTKAREGHEQYF. This sequence joins TRBV6-2 or TRBV6-3 and TRBJ2-7, with 7 bases that match TRBD2. The CDR3 has 14 amino acids. Losses at the gene ends were 7 bases for V and 5 bases for J; bases not matched to a gene: 11. Germline loops: CDR1 MNHEY, CDR2 SVGEGT.

The rearrangement links TRBV2 to TRBJ2-7, with 8 bases identical to TRBD2. The last part of the DNA fits TRBJ2-5 better; the J call may be wrong. Germline V gives CDR1 SNHLY, CDR2 FYNNEI. CDR3 length: 14 residues. CDR3 sequence: CASRPNLAGETQYF. The DNA for the CDR3 is TGTGCCAGCAGGCCCAATCTAGCGGGCGAGACCCAGTACTTC.

V gene TRBV27 combines with J gene TRBJ1-2; D is perhaps TRBD1 (5 bases). The CDR3 contains 14 residues. V was pared by 6 bases and J by 8 bases, with 19 bases between. Germline V CDR1 and CDR2: MNHEY, SMNVEV (reference sequence). CDR3 in DNA: TGTGCCAGCAGGGGTACGGGGGGTTCTCGGGGCTACACCTTC. Protein product: CASRGTGGSRGYTF.